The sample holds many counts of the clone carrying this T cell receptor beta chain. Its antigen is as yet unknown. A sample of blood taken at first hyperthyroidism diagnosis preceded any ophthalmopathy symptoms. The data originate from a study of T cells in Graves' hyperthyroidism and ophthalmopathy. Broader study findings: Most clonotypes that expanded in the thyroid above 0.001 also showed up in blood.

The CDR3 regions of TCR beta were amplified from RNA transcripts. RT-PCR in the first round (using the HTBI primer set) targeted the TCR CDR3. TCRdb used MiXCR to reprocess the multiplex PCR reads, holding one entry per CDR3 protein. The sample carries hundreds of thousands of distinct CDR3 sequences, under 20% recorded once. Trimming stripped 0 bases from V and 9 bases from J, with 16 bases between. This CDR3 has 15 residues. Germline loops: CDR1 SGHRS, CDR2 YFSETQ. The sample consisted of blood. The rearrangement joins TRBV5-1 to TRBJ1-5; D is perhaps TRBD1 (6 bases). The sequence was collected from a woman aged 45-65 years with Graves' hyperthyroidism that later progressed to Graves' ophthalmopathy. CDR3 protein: CASSLDGRDTGPQHF. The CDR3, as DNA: TGCGCCAGCAGCTTGGACGGCAGGGACACAGGGCCCCAGCATTTT.